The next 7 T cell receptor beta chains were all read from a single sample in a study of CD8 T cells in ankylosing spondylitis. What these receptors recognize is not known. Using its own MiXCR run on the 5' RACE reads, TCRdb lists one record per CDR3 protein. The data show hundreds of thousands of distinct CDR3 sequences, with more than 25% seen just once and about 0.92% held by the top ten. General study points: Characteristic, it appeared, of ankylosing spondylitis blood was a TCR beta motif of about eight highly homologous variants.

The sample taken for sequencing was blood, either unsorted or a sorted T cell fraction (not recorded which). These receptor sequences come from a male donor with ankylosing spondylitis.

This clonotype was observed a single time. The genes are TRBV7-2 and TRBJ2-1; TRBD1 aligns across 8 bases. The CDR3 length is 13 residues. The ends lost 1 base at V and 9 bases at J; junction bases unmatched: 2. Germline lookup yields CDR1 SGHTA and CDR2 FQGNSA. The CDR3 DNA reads TGTGCCAGCAGCTTAGTACAGGGGGTTGAGCAGTTCTTC. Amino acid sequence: CASSLVQGVEQFF.

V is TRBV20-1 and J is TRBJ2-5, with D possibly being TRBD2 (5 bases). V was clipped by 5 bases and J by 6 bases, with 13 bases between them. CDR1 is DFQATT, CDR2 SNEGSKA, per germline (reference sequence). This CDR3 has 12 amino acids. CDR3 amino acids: CSAPLAGKTQYF. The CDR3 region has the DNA TGCAGTGCTCCTCTAGCTGGGAAGACCCAGTACTTC.

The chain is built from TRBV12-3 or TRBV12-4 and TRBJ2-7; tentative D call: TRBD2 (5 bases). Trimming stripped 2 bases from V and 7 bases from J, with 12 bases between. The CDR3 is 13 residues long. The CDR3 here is CASSLLAVREQYF. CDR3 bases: TGTGCCAGCAGTTTACTAGCTGTTAGGGAGCAGTACTTC.

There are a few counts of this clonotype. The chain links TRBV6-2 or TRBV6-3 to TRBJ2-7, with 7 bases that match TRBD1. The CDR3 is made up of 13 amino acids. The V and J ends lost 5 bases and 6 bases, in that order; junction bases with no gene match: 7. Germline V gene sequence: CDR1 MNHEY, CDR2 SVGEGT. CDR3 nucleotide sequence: TGTGCCAGCAGTCAGGAAGGGGGCTCCGAGCAGTACGTC. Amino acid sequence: CASSQEGGSEQYV.

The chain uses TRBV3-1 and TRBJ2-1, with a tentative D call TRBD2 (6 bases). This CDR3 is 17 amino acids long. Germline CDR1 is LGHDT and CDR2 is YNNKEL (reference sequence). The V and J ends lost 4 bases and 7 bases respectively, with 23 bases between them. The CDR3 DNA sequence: TGTGCCAGCAGCCCCCAAGCTCCCAGCGGGCCAGATAATGAGCAGTTCTTC. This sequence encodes CASSPQAPSGPDNEQFF.

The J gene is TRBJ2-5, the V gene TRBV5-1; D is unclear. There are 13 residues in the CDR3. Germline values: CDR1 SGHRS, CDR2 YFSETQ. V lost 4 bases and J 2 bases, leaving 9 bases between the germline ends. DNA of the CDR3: TGCGCCAGCAGCCCCCAGCAACAAGAGACCCAGTACTTC. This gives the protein CASSPQQQETQYF. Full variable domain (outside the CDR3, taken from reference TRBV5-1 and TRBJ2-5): KAGVTQTPRYLIKTRGQQVTLSCSPISGHRSVSWYQQTPGQGLQFLFEYFSETQRNKGNFPGRFSGRQFSNSRSEMNVSTLELGDSALYLCASSPQQQETQYFGPGTRLLVL.

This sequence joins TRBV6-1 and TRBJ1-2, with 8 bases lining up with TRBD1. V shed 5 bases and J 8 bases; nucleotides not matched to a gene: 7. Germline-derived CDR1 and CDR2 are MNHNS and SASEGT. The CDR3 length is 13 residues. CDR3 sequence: CASSPQTGAGYTF. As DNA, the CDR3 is TGTGCCAGCAGTCCTCAGACAGGGGCAGGCTACACCTTC.